This TCR beta chain was sequenced for a study of a mutant IDH1 vaccine in newly diagnosed glioma. Study-level background: There were about 60% males and around 40% females among treated patients, whose mean age was 40.4 years.

Clones were read by immunoSEQ multiplex PCR, and TCRdb kept only the in-frame ones, dropping some. The sample holds tens of thousands of clones, more than 85% seen once. This clone is a singleton in its sample. As yet, its antigen is unknown. CDR1 and CDR2 (germline): SGDLS, YYNGEE. The V segment lost 4 bases and the J segment 3 bases; nucleotides outside the gene matches: 7. The CDR3 consists of 16 residues. Time point: week 35, safety follow-up. Doses comprised 300 ug of mutant IDH1 20-mer peptide each, plus topical imiquimod. The input for sequencing was PBMCs, taken from a glioma patient whose treatment included an IDH1 peptide vaccine. The source is a man under 40 with glioma. This sequence joins TRBV9 and TRBJ2-1; 10 bases map to TRBD2. The CDR3, as DNA: TGTGCCAGCAGCCCCCGAGGACTAGCGGACTACAATGAGCAGTTCTTC. Encoded protein: CASSPRGLADYNEQFF.